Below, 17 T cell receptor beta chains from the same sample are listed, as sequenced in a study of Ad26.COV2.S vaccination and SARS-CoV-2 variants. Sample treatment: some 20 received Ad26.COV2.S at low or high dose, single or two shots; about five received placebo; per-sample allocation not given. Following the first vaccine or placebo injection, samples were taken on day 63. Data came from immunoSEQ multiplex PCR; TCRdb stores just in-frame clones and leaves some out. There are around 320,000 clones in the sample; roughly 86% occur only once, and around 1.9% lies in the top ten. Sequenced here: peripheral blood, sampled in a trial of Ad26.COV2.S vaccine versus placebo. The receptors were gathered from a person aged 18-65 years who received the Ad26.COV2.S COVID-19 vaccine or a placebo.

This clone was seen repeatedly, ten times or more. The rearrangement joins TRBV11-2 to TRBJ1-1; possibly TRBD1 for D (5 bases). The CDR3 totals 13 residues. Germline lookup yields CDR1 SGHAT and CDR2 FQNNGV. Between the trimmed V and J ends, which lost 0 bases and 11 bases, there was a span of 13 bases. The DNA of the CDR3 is TGTGCCAGCAGCTTAGATCGGGACGGCCGGGCTTTCTTT. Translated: CASSLDRDGRAFF.

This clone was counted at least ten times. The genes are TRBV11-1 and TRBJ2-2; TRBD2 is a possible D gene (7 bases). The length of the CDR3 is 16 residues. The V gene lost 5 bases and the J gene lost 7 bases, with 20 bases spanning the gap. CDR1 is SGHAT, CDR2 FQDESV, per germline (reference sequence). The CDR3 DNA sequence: TGTGCCAGCAGCCCCTCGTTCGGGGGGCAGGGCGGGGAGCTGTTTTTT. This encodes CASSPSFGGQGGELFF.

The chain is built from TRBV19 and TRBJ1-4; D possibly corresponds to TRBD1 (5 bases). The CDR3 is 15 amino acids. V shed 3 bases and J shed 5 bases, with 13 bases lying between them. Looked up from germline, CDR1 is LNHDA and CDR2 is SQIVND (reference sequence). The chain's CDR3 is CASSIREGRNEKLFF. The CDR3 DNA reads TGTGCCAGTAGTATTCGAGAGGGGAGGAATGAAAAACTGTTTTTT. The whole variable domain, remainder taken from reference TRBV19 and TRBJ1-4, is DGGITQSPKYLFRKEGQNVTLSCEQNLNHDAMYWYRQDPGQGLRLIYYSQIVNDFQKGDIAEGYSVSREKKESFPLTVTSAQKNPTAFYLCASSIREGRNEKLFFGSGTQLSVL.

CDR3 sequence reads: CASSAEGNTIYF. The CDR3 region has the DNA TGCGCCAGCAGTGCTGAAGGAAACACCATATATTTT. The chain has TRBV10-2 and TRBJ1-3; D gene unclear. Germline values: CDR1 WSHSY, CDR2 SAAADI. V lost 4 bases and J 4 bases, leaving 5 bases between the germline ends. This CDR3 spans 12 amino acids.

The CDR3 reads CASSVSGEETQYF. The CDR3 region has the DNA TGTGCCAGCAGCGTTTCCGGGGAAGAGACCCAGTACTTC. The chain recombines TRBV9 with TRBJ2-5; D may be TRBD2 (5 bases). CDR1 is SGDLS and CDR2 is YYNGEE in the germline V gene. The V gene lost 2 bases and the J gene lost 3 bases, with 8 bases spanning the gap. The CDR3 consists of 13 residues.

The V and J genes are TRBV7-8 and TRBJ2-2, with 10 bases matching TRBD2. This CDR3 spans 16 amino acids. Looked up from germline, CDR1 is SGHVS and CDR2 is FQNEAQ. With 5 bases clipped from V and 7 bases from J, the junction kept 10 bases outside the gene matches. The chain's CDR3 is CASSQSSGGVGGELFF. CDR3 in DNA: TGTGCCAGCAGCCAATCTAGCGGGGGCGTAGGCGGGGAGCTGTTTTTT.

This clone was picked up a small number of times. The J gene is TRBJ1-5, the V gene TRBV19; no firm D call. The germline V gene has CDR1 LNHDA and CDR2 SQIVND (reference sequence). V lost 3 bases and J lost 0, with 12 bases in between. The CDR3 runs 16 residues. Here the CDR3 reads CASSIWRRDSNQPQHF. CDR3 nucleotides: TGTGCCAGTAGTATCTGGCGTCGCGATAGCAATCAGCCCCAGCATTTT.

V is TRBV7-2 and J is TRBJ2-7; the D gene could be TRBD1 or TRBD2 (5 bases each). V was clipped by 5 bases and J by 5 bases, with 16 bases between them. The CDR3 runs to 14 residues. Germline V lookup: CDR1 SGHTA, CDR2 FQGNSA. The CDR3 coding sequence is TGTGCCAGCAGCACCGGGACGCGGGTCAACGAGCAGTACTTC. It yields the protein CASSTGTRVNEQYF.

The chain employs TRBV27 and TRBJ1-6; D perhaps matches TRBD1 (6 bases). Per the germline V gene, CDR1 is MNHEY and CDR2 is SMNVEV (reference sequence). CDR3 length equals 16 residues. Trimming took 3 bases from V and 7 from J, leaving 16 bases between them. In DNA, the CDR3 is TGTGCCAGCAGTTTTATTCGGGGGCAGGGCAATTCACCCCTCCACTTT. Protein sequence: CASSFIRGQGNSPLHF.

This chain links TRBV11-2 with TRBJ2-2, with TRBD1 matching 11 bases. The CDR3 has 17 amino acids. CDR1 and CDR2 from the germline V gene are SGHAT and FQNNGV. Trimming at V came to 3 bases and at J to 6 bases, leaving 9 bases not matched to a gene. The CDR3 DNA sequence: TGTGCCAGCAGCTTCTACTTCCGGGACAGGGGGGCCGGGGAGCTGTTTTTT. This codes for CASSFYFRDRGAGELFF.

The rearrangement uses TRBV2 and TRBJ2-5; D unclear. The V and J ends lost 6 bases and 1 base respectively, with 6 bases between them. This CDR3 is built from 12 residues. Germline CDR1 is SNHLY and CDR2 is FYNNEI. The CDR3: CASSTGQETQYF. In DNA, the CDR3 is TGTGCCAGCAGCACGGGCCAAGAGACCCAGTACTTC. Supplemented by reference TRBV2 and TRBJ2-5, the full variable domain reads EPEVTQTPSHQVTQMGQEVILRCVPISNHLYFYWYRQILGQKVEFLVSFYNNEISEKSEIFDDQFSVERPDGSNFTLKIRSTKLEDSAMYFCASSTGQETQYFGPGTRLLVL.

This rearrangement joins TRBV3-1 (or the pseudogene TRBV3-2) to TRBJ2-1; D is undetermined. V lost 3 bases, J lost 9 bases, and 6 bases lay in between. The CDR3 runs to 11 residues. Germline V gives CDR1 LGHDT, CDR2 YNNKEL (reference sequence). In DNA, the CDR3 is TGTGCCAGCAGCCAGCTGGGTGAGCAGTTCTTC. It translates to CASSQLGEQFF.

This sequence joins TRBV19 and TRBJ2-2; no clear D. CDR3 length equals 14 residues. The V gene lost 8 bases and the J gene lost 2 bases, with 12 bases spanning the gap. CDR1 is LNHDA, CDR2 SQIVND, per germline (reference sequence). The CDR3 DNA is TGTGCCAGTCGTAACAGCGTAAACACCGGGGAGCTGTTTTTT. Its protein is CASRNSVNTGELFF.

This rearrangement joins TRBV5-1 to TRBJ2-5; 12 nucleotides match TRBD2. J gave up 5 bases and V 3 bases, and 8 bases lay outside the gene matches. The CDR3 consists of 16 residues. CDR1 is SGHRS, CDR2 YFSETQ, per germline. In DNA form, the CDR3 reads TGCGCCAGCAGCTACGGACTAGCGGGGCCGGGGGAGACCCAGTACTTC. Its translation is CASSYGLAGPGETQYF.

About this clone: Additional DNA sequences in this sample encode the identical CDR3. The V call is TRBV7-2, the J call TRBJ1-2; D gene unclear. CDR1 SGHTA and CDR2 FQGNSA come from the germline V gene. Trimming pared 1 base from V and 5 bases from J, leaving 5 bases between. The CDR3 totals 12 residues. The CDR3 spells CASSLVGYGYTF. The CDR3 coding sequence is TGTGCCAGCAGCTTAGTAGGGTATGGCTACACCTTC.

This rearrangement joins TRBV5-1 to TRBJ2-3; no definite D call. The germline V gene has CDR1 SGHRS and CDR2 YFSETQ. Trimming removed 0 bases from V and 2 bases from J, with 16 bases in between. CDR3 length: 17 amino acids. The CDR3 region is CASSLGSGPPLTDTQYF. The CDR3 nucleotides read TGCGCCAGCAGCTTGGGATCCGGCCCGCCCCTCACAGATACGCAGTATTTT.

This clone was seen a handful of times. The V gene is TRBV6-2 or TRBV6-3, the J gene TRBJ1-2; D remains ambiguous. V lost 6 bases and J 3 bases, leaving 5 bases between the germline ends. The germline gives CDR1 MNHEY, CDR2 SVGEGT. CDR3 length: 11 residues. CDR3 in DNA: TGTGCCAGCAGCCAACACTATGGCTACACCTTC. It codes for CASSQHYGYTF.